This T cell receptor (beta chain) was profiled in a study of shared clonotypes between healthy human individuals. Study-level background: CD8 memory received one plate per donor, CD8 naive two, CD4 memory three and CD4 naive three.

With 0 bases removed from V and 5 bases from J, the gap between germline ends came to 14 bases. This CDR3 spans 16 amino acids. Germline V gives CDR1 SGHKS, CDR2 YYEKEE (reference sequence). The protocol was immunoSEQ multiplex PCR, while the TCRdb copy is restricted to in-frame clones and leaves out a portion. The table includes 1 million to 1.3 million clones, around 78% detected once. The sequence was collected from a man aged 18-30 years in good health. Some clones in this sample may be carry-over from other donors' samples. The source material was memory CD4+ T cells from PBMCs. As to subset: CD45RA-negative fraction. The J gene is TRBJ1-4, the V gene TRBV5-5; a possible D gene is TRBD1 (5 bases). The CDR3 loop is CASSLASGAQNEKLFF. The CDR3 nucleotides are TGTGCCAGCAGCTTGGCCTCTGGGGCGCAGAATGAAAAACTGTTTTTT.